This T cell receptor (beta chain) is from a study of shared clonotypes between healthy human individuals. Study-wide background: Two female and a few male donors aged 18 to 49 were enrolled.

CD45RO-negative, CCR7-positively selected cells formed the naive CD8 fraction, excluding terminally differentiated effector memory CD45RA+ cells. Donors comprised only Caucasian adults living in Nashville, Tennessee. The method was immunoSEQ multiplex PCR; TCRdb's version includes in-frame clones alone and lacks a portion of them. The data hold approximately 840,000 clones, with 90% to 98% observed a single time. With respect to this clone: At the DNA level, this CDR3 is encoded by other sequences in the same sample as well.

The CDR3 consists of 11 residues. Per germline, CDR1 MDHEN and CDR2 SYDVKM. V was trimmed by 6 bases and J by 4 bases, leaving 7 bases between them. Sample: naive CD8+ T cells sorted from blood. The sequence derives from a man aged 25-40 years in good health. The gene calls are TRBV28 and TRBJ2-7; D unclear. The CDR3: CASSLLYEQYF. The DNA for the CDR3 is TGTGCCAGCAGCCTTTTATACGAGCAGTACTTC.